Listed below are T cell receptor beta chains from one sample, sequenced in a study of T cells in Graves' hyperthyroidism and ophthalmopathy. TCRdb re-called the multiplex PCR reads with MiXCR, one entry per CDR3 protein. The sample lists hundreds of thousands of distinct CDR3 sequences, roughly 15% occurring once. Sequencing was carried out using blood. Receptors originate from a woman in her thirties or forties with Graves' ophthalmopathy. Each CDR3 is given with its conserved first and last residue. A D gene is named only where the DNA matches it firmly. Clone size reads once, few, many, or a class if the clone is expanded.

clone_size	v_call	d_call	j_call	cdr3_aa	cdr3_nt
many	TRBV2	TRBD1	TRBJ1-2	CASSTDRDSYGYTF	TGTGCCAGCAGTACGGACAGGGACAGCTATGGCTACACCTTC
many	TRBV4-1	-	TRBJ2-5	CASSQESRVGETQYF	TGCGCCAGCAGCCAAGAGTCCAGGGTTGGGGAGACCCAGTACTTC
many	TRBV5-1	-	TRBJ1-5	CASTVDGGSNQPQHF	TGCGCCAGCACCGTGGACGGGGGGAGCAATCAGCCCCAGCATTTT
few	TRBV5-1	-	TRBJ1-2	CASSSSLYGYTF	TGCGCCAGCAGCTCGTCCCTCTATGGCTACACCTTC
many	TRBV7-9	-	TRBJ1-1	CASSSGQTTEAFF	TGTGCCAGCAGCTCAGGACAGACCACTGAAGCTTTCTTT
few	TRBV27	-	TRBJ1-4	CASRLFSSTTNEKLFF	TGTGCCAGCAGACTATTTTCTAGTACAACTAATGAAAAACTGTTTTTT
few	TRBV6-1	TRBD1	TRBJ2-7	CASSQLQGLYYEQYF	TGTGCCAGCAGCCAACTACAGGGGCTGTATTACGAGCAGTACTTC
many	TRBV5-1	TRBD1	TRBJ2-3	CASSLDGTGADTQYF	TGCGCCAGCAGCTTGGACGGGACAGGGGCAGATACGCAGTATTTT
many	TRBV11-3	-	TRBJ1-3	CASSLGCTIYF	TGTGCCAGCAGCTTAGGATGCACCATATATTTT
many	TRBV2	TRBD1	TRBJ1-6	CATVGQGAGVSPLHF	TGTGCCACCGTGGGACAGGGGGCAGGAGTCTCACCCCTCCACTTT
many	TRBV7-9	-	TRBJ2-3	CASSEIPHRDLLSTDTQYF	TGTGCCAGCAGCGAAATACCGCACAGGGACCTTCTTAGCACAGATACGCAGTATTTT
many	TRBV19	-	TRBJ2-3	CASSYRRADTQYF	TGTGCCAGTAGTTATCGTCGCGCAGATACGCAGTATTTT